This T cell receptor beta chain was observed in a study of T cell responses to AZD1222 COVID-19 vaccine. Study at large: Analysis merged second doses at about 4 or about 12 weeks. Findings of the study overall: Only a handful of AZD1222 recipients tested seropositive at baseline. Spike-specific TCR breadth and depth were elevated following two AZD1222 doses.

As concerns this clone: Its target is not known.

The CDR3 extends over 13 amino acids. Germline CDR1 reads LNHDA; CDR2 reads SQIVND (reference sequence). With 6 bases removed from V and 2 bases from J, the gap between germline ends came to 8 bases. The table came from immunoSEQ multiplex PCR; TCRdb's copy has only in-frame clones and leaves some out. The sample shows around 110,000 clones, roughly 89% of them seen only once. This chain joins TRBV19 and TRBJ1-3; D uncertain. Specimen: peripheral blood, collected on day 0 of AZD1222 vaccination. The TCR comes from an adult in good health. CDR3 nucleotide sequence: TGTGCCAGTAGGGGGTGGACTGGAAACACCATATATTTT. It codes for CASRGWTGNTIYF.